This T cell receptor (beta chain) was documented in a study of T-cell reconstitution after alpha-beta-depleted transplantation in children. This CDR3 has 14 amino acids. Trimming took off 8 bases at V and 0 bases at J, with 13 bases between the two ends. CDR1 is SEHNR and CDR2 is FQNEAQ in the germline V gene (reference sequence). The library targeted TCRbeta and was prepared with unique molecular identifiers. TCRdb used MiXCR to reprocess the PCR reads, holding one entry per CDR3 protein. Of around 420,000 distinct CDR3 sequences listed, around 16% were seen once; the top ten hold about 32%. V usage is TRBV7-9 and J usage is TRBJ2-5; tentatively, D is TRBD1 (6 bases). The sequencing here drew on PBMCs, mostly from graft donor cells, taken 360 days after TCRalphabeta/CD19-depleted stem cell transplant. This receptor was taken from a boy younger than two who had a stem cell transplant for Wiskott-Aldrich syndrome, so the T cells may come from the graft donor. CDR3 DNA sequence: TGTGCCAGCTCAACAGGGATGTACCAAGAGACCCAGTACTTC. It is translated as CASSTGMYQETQYF.